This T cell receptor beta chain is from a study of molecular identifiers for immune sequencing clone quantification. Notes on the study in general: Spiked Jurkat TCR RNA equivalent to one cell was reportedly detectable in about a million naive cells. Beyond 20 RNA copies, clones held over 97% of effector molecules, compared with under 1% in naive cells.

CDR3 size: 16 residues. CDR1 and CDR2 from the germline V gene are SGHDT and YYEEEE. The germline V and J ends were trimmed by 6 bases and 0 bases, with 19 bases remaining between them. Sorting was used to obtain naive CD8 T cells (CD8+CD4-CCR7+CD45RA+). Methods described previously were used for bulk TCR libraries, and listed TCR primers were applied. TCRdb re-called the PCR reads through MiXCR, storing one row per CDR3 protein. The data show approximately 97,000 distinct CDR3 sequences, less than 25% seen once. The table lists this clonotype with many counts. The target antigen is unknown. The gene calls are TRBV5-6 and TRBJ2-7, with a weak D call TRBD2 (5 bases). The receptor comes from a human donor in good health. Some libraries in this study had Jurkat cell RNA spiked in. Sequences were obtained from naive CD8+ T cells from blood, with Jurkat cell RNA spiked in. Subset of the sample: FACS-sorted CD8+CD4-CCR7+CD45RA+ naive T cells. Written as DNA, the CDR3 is TGTGCCAGCACCACCCGAGGGAACCTGTACTCCTACGAGCAGTACTTC. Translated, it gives CASTTRGNLYSYEQYF.